The clone carrying this T cell receptor (beta chain) has a count of ten or more. The antigen is undetermined. The record originates from a study of early T cells in non-severe SARS-CoV-2 infection. The overall study: Bulk RNA taken from unsorted whole blood was sequenced, leaving chains unpaired.

Individual cDNA molecules carried attached unique molecular identifiers. TCRdb re-called the 5' RACE reads with MiXCR, one entry per CDR3 protein. The sample has tens of thousands of distinct CDR3 sequences, more than 4.5% seen once; the top ten hold about 6.9%. Study findings and constraints: Private and CD4 specificities were missed by VDJdb matching, skewed to anti-spike CD8.

Germline V gene data show CDR1 as SGHVS and CDR2 as FQNEAQ. The CDR3 runs to 15 residues. Trimming took 2 bases from V and 1 from J; bases not matched to a gene: 3. J is TRBJ1-2 and V is TRBV7-8, with 8 nucleotides matching TRBD1. Specimen: whole blood. The TCR sequence derives from an adult who was a healthcare worker with PCR-confirmed SARS-CoV-2 infection or an uninfected control (not recorded which). The CDR3 coding sequence is TGTGCCAGCAGCTTACAGGGGGCCGGTAACTATGGCTACACCTTC. The encoded protein is CASSLQGAGNYGYTF.